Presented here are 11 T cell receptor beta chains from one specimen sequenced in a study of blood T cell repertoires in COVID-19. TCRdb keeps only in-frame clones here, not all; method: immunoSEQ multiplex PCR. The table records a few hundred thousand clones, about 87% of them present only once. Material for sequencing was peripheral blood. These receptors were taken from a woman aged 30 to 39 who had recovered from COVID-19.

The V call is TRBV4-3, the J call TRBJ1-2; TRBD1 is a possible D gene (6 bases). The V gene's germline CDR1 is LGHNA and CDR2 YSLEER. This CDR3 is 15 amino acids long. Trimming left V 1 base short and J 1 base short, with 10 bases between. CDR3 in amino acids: CASSQGAGDNYGYTF. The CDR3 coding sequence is TGCGCCAGCAGCCAAGGGGCAGGGGATAACTATGGCTACACCTTC.

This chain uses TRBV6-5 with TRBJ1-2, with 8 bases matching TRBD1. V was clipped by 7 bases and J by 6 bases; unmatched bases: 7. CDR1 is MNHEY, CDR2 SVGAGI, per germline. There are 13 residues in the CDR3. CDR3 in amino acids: CASTDRTGNGYTF. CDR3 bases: TGTGCCAGCACCGACCGGACAGGGAATGGCTACACCTTC.

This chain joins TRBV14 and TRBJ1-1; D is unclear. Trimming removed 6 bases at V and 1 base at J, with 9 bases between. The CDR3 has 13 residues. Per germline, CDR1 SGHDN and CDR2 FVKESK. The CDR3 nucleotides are TGTGCCAGCAGTGTCATCAGGAACACTGAAGCTTTCTTT. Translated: CASSVIRNTEAFF.

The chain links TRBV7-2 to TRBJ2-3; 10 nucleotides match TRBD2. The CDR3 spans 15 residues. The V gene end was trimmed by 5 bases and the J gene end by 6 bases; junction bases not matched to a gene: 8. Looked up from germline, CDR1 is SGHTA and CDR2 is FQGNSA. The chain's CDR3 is CASSPEASGGDTQYF. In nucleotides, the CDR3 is TGTGCCAGCAGCCCAGAAGCTAGCGGGGGCGATACGCAGTATTTT. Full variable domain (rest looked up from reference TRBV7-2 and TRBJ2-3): GAGVSQSPSNKVTEKGKDVELRCDPISGHTALYWYRQSLGQGLEFLIYFQGNSAPDKSGLPSDRFSAERTGGSVSTLTIQRTQQEDSAVYLCASSPEASGGDTQYFGPGTRLTVL.

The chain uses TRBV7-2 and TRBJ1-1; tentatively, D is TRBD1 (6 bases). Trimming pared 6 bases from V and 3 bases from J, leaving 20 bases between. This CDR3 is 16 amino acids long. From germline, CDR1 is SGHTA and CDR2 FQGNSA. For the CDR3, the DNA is TGTGCCAGCAGTTATTCCCGGGACACCAAATACACTGAAGCTTTCTTT. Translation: CASSYSRDTKYTEAFF.

CDR3 DNA: TGTGCCAGCAGCGGGACAGGGCCCAAAGAGACCCAGTACTTC. This gives the protein CASSGTGPKETQYF. This chain uses TRBV6-6 with TRBJ2-5; 9 bases map to TRBD1. V gave up 6 bases and J gave up 3 bases; unmatched junction bases: 5. This CDR3 contains 14 residues. Germline V gene data show CDR1 as MNHNY and CDR2 as SVGAGI (reference sequence).

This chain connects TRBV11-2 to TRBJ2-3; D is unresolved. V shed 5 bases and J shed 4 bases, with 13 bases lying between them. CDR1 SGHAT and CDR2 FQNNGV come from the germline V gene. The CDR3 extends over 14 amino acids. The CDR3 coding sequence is TGTGCCAGCAGCCACCCCCCGACTCCAGATACGCAGTATTTT. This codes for CASSHPPTPDTQYF.

This CDR3 is CASSSTDTQYF. CDR3 bases: TGTGCCAGCAGCTCTACAGATACGCAGTATTTT. The chain employs TRBV28 and TRBJ2-3; no clear D. The CDR3 is 11 residues long. V lost 6 bases and J lost 3, with 4 bases in between. Germline V gives CDR1 MDHEN, CDR2 SYDVKM.

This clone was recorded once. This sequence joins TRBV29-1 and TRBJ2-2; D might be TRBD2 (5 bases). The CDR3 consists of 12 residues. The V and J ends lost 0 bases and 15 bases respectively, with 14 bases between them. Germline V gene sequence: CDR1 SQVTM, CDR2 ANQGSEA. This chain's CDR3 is CSVEETPGSMFF. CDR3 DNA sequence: TGCAGCGTTGAAGAAACACCGGGGAGCATGTTTTTT.

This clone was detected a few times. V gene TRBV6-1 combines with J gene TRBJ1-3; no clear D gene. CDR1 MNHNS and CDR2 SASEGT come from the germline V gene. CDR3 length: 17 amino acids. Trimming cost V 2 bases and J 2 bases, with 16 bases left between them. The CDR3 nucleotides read TGTGCCAGCAGTGAACGGAGGACTACCTTAACTGGAAACACCATATATTTT. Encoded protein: CASSERRTTLTGNTIYF.

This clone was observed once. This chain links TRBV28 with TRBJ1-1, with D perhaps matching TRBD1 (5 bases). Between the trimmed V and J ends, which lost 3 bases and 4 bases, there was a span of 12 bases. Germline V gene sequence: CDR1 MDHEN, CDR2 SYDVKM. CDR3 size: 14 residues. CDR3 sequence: CASSFPWGVTEAFF. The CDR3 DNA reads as TGTGCCAGCAGTTTCCCGTGGGGCGTCACTGAAGCTTTCTTT.